This T cell receptor beta chain was identified during a study of blood T cell repertoires in COVID-19. Study-wide background: Sites across the United States, Italy and Spain contributed samples from acute and convalescent COVID-19.

CDR3 size: 14 residues. CDR1 and CDR2 (germline): DFQATT, SNEGSKA (reference sequence). Trimming took off 3 bases at V and 0 bases at J, with 10 bases between the two ends. Recovered Cohort 3 donors showed two negative PCRs, clearance, or symptom resolution. In the authors' methods: Scientists estimated how many nucleated cells there were by amplifying reference gene primers. This table comes from immunoSEQ multiplex PCR, and its TCRdb copy is limited to in-frame clones, with some not included. V and J calls and clone size are as listed in that table; D and trimming were resolved from the DNA. The table includes a few hundred thousand clones, over 75% detected once.

This chain joins TRBV20-1 and TRBJ2-3; possibly TRBD1 or TRBD2 for D (5 bases each). The clonotype comes from a woman in her late teens or twenties who had recovered from COVID-19. Sample: PBMCs or T cells enriched from blood (not recorded which). Here the CDR3 DNA reads TGCAGTGCTAGTGGGAGACAGAGCACAGATACGCAGTATTTT. Translation: CSASGRQSTDTQYF.